A selection of T cell receptor beta chains follows, all from one sample in a study of cytomegalovirus exposure and HLA in healthy donors. Using immunoSEQ multiplex PCR, the repertoire was profiled, and TCRdb retains in-frame clones only, with some absent. The sample lists over 120,000 clones; 70% to 85% were seen once. The sample was PBMCs. The source is a woman aged 55-75 years in good health and CMV-seropositive. Both conserved end residues are part of each CDR3. D genes are given only for firm matches. The size field is filled for only some rows; it gives once, few, many or a size class.

clone_size	v_call	j_call	d_call	cdr3_aa	cdr3_nt
.	TRBV18	TRBJ2-2	TRBD2	CASSPSSGRVNTGELFF	TGTGCCAGCTCACCTTCTAGCGGGAGGGTGAACACCGGGGAGCTGTTTTTT
.	TRBV30	TRBJ1-2	.	CAWSVLGNNYGYTF	TGTGCCTGGAGTGTACTAGGAAATAACTATGGCTACACCTTC
.	TRBV27	TRBJ2-7	TRBD1	CASSLTGLTYEQYF	TGTGCCAGCAGCCTGACAGGGCTAACCTACGAGCAGTACTTC
.	TRBV5-5	TRBJ2-7	TRBD2	CASTGGRLFYEQYF	TGTGCCAGCACCGGCGGGAGACTATTCTACGAGCAGTACTTC
.	TRBV27	TRBJ1-4	.	CASSPGTNEKLFF	TGTGCCAGCAGCCCGGGGACTAATGAAAAACTGTTTTTT
once	TRBV30	TRBJ1-1	TRBD1	CAWSGYRGGTEAFF	TGTGCCTGGAGTGGGTACAGGGGAGGCACTGAAGCTTTCTTT
.	TRBV7-6	TRBJ2-3	TRBD2	CASSSGLAGGGDTQYF	TGTGCCAGCAGCTCCGGACTAGCGGGGGGCGGAGATACGCAGTATTTT
.	TRBV29-1	TRBJ1-2	.	CSVPAGGNGYTF	TGCAGCGTGCCCGCCGGAGGGAATGGCTACACCTTC
.	TRBV9	TRBJ2-2	.	CASSPRSRETTGELFF	TGTGCCAGCAGCCCTCGTTCGAGGGAAACCACCGGGGAGCTGTTTTTT
.	TRBV4-1	TRBJ2-1	.	CASSHDGTSYNEQFF	TGCGCCAGCAGCCACGATGGGACTTCCTACAATGAGCAGTTCTTC
.	TRBV2	TRBJ2-7	TRBD1	CASKGGETGPSHEQYF	TGTGCCAGCAAGGGTGGCGAGACAGGGCCTTCTCACGAGCAGTACTTC
.	TRBV27	TRBJ2-7	TRBD1	CASSLSIGDRVYEQYF	TGTGCCAGCAGTTTATCGATAGGGGACAGGGTCTACGAGCAGTACTTC
.	TRBV2	TRBJ2-3	TRBD2	CASSPGGNWGTDTQYF	TGTGCCAGCAGCCCGGGGGGGAATTGGGGCACAGATACGCAGTATTTT
few	TRBV30	TRBJ2-3	.	CAWSPNSAQYF	TGTGCCTGGAGCCCTAATAGTGCGCAGTATTTT
once	TRBV6-5	TRBJ2-7	.	CASSYSGLYEQYF	TGTGCCAGCAGTTACTCGGGCCTCTACGAGCAGTACTTC
.	TRBV30	TRBJ2-2	TRBD2	CAWSGLAGVGELFF	TGTGCCTGGAGTGGGCTAGCGGGAGTCGGGGAGCTGTTTTTT
.	TRBV19	TRBJ2-5	TRBD1	CASSNRQGAGETQYF	TGTGCCAGTAGTAACAGACAGGGGGCCGGGGAGACCCAGTACTTC
.	TRBV30	TRBJ2-7	TRBD2	CAWSLGTSGVGIEQYF	TGTGCCTGGAGCCTCGGGACTAGCGGAGTGGGGATCGAGCAGTACTTC
.	TRBV28	TRBJ2-7	.	CATLGTGFYEQYF	TGTGCCACCCTAGGTACGGGATTCTACGAGCAGTACTTC
.	TRBV19	TRBJ1-5	.	CASSKGVGNQPQHF	TGTGCCAGTAGTAAGGGGGTAGGCAATCAGCCCCAGCATTTT
.	TRBV19	TRBJ2-2	.	CASTPRVANTGELFF	TGTGCCAGTACCCCCCGGGTCGCGAACACCGGGGAGCTGTTTTTT
.	TRBV2	TRBJ1-2	.	CASSEFRQDFYGYTF	TGTGCCAGCAGTGAATTTCGACAGGACTTCTATGGCTACACCTTC
.	TRBV27	TRBJ2-7	.	CASRRTGPYEQYF	TGTGCCAGCAGGAGGACTGGACCCTACGAGCAGTACTTC
.	TRBV27	TRBJ2-7	TRBD1	CASKDPGQSYEQYF	TGTGCCAGTAAAGACCCGGGACAGTCCTACGAGCAGTACTTC
.	TRBV5-4	TRBJ2-7	TRBD1	CASSPQGAYEQYF	TGTGCCAGCAGTCCTCAGGGGGCCTACGAGCAGTACTTC
.	TRBV28	TRBJ1-1	TRBD1	CASRGTDNTEAFF	TGTGCCAGCAGGGGGACAGATAACACTGAAGCTTTCTTT
.	TRBV2	TRBJ2-1	.	CASSPGTSAFHEQFF	TGTGCCAGCAGTCCCGGGACATCCGCCTTCCATGAGCAGTTCTTC
few	TRBV7-6	TRBJ1-4	.	CASSLAGAGEKLFF	TGTGCCAGCAGCTTAGCTGGGGCAGGAGAAAAACTGTTTTTT
.	TRBV5-8	TRBJ2-7	TRBD1	CASSYTGDYEQYF	TGTGCCAGCAGTTATACAGGGGACTACGAGCAGTACTTC
.	TRBV21-1	TRBJ1-5	.	CASSKVSGGGGQPQHF	TGTGCCAGCAGCAAAGTCTCCGGGGGGGGCGGTCAGCCCCAGCATTTT
once	TRBV14	TRBJ2-7	.	CASSQITGTIDYEQYF	TGTGCCAGCAGCCAAATCACCGGGACAATCGACTACGAGCAGTACTTC
once	TRBV5-4	TRBJ2-7	TRBD1	CASSQNRGPSYEQYF	TGTGCCAGCAGCCAGAACAGGGGGCCAAGTTACGAGCAGTACTTC
.	TRBV6-5	TRBJ2-1	.	CASSPRAFYNEQFF	TGTGCCAGCAGCCCGCGGGCCTTCTACAATGAGCAGTTCTTC
.	TRBV9	TRBJ2-7	TRBD2	CASSRGGYEQYF	TGTGCCAGCAGCCGGGGGGGCTACGAGCAGTACTTC
.	TRBV7-9	TRBJ1-2	TRBD1	CASSREQGAHYGYTF	TGTGCCAGCAGCCGCGAACAGGGGGCGCACTATGGCTACACCTTC
.	TRBV2	TRBJ2-2	TRBD1	CASTRGQGSGELFF	TGTGCCAGCACTCGGGGACAGGGGAGCGGGGAGCTGTTTTTT
.	TRBV6-1	TRBJ2-5	.	CASSVQGFGETQYF	TGTGCCAGCAGTGTACAGGGATTTGGGGAGACCCAGTACTTC
.	TRBV5-1	TRBJ1-2	TRBD1	CASSFDRVANYGYTF	TGCGCCAGCAGCTTTGACAGGGTGGCTAACTATGGCTACACCTTC
.	TRBV27	TRBJ2-1	TRBD2	CASSFGSGLAGAEEQFF	TGTGCCAGCAGTTTTGGCTCGGGACTAGCGGGAGCGGAGGAGCAGTTCTTC
once	TRBV4-3	TRBJ2-7	.	CASSQARSSYEQYF	TGCGCCAGCAGCCAAGCAAGGAGCTCCTACGAGCAGTACTTC
.	TRBV18	TRBJ2-7	TRBD1	CASSLRDRPYEQYF	TGTGCCAGCTCACTTAGGGACAGACCCTACGAGCAGTACTTC
.	TRBV29-1	TRBJ2-4	TRBD2	CSVEGDAGGLVF	TGCAGCGTTGAAGGGGACGCGGGAGGGCTCGTCTTC
.	TRBV19	TRBJ2-5	TRBD2	CASSGYLAGGGGETQYF	TGTGCCAGTAGTGGATACCTAGCGGGAGGGGGGGGAGAGACCCAGTACTTC
.	TRBV5-1	TRBJ2-1	.	CASSAARSSYNEQFF	TGCGCCAGCAGCGCAGCTAGGAGCTCCTACAATGAGCAGTTCTTC
.	TRBV30	TRBJ1-1	TRBD1	CASDRETENTEAFF	TGTGCCTCCGACAGGGAGACTGAGAACACTGAAGCTTTCTTT
.	TRBV28	TRBJ2-5	.	CASSLLAEETQYF	TGTGCCAGCAGTTTATTAGCGGAAGAGACCCAGTACTTC
.	TRBV7-9	TRBJ2-1	TRBD1	CASSQPGQGYNEQFF	TGTGCCAGCAGTCAGCCGGGACAGGGATACAATGAGCAGTTCTTC